This T cell receptor beta chain is drawn from a study of T cell changes during pregnancy in multiple sclerosis. The ends were cut back, 1 base at V and 2 bases at J, with 5 bases in the middle. Germline loops: CDR1 LNHNV, CDR2 YYDKDF (reference sequence). The CDR3 consists of 13 residues. The method was immunoSEQ multiplex PCR; TCRdb's version includes in-frame clones alone and lacks a portion of them. The repertoire holds 65,000 to 95,000 clones, with around 91% as singletons. The receptor was isolated from a female donor with multiple sclerosis, enrolled in a pregnancy study. Sample: peripheral blood, taken before pregnancy. V is TRBV15 and J is TRBJ1-2, with no clear D. CDR3 residues: CATSRGGNYGYTF. The CDR3 DNA reads TGTGCCACCAGCAGAGGAGGAAACTATGGCTACACCTTC. Filled out from reference TRBV15 and TRBJ1-2, the complete variable domain reads DAMVIQNPRYQVTQFGKPVTLSCSQTLNHNVMYWYQQKSSQAPKLLFHYYDKDFNNEADTPDNFQSRRPNTSFCFLDIRSPGLGDTAMYLCATSRGGNYGYTFGSGTRLTVV.